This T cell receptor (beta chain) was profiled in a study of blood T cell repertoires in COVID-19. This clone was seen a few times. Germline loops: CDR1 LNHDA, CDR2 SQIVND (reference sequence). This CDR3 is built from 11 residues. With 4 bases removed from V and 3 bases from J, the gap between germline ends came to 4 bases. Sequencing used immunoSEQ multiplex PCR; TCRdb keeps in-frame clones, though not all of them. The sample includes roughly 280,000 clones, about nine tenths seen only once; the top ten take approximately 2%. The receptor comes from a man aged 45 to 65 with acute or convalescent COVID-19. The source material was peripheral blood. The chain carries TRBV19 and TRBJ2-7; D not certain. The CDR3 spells CASSSYYEQYF. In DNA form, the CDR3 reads TGTGCCAGTAGTAGCTACTACGAGCAGTACTTC.